This is a list of T cell receptor beta chains from one sample in a study of molecular identifiers for immune sequencing clone quantification. TCRdb redid the calling of the PCR reads with MiXCR, one entry per CDR3 protein. The sample comprises about 330,000 distinct CDR3 sequences, roughly a quarter of which are singletons, and roughly 0.7% rests with the top ten. The source material was naive CD8+ T cells from blood, with Jurkat cell RNA spiked in. These receptors all come from a human donor in good health. Some libraries in this study had Jurkat cell RNA spiked in. Each CDR3 is given without its conserved first and last residue. Fields, in order: J gene, V gene, CDR3 protein.

TRBJ2-7 | TRBV6-5 | ASSFGTDDSYEQY
TRBJ1-1 | TRBV4-3 | ASSQWTGNTEAF
TRBJ1-1 | TRBV25-1 | ASSDYYTEAF
TRBJ2-1 | TRBV2 | ASSDLGQGVHEQF
TRBJ1-5 | TRBV6-1 | ASTEFDRDNQPQH
TRBJ2-2 | TRBV6-6 | ASSWTPNTGELF
TRBJ2-1 | TRBV6-2/TRBV6-3 | ASRDQTLSYNEQF
TRBJ1-5 | TRBV4-1 | ASSQDPPLSGGNQPQH
TRBJ2-3 | TRBV5-1 | ASRPGLAGGLRGSTDTQY
TRBJ1-2 | TRBV20-1 | SASLGYGYT
TRBJ2-1 | TRBV7-9 | ASSLGGSGRAGSEQF
TRBJ1-1 | TRBV12-3/TRBV12-4 | ASSLGRITEAF
TRBJ1-1 | TRBV5-8 | ASSWGGVAYTEAF
TRBJ1-1 | TRBV19 | ASSLSVTTEAF
TRBJ1-5 | TRBV6-6 | ASTMTVVSNQPQH
TRBJ2-2 | TRBV30 | AWSLVGTGELF
TRBJ1-4 | TRBV6-1 | ASCIRGTDEKLF
TRBJ2-7 | TRBV10-3 | AISEPGTGKLDPYEQY
TRBJ2-3 | TRBV19 | ASSIGGTDTQY
TRBJ2-2 | TRBV11-2 | ASEDTGKLF
TRBJ1-5 | TRBV28 | ASSSRGFQPQH
TRBJ2-5 | TRBV4-1 | ASSQVAGGPGETQY
TRBJ1-4 | TRBV12-3/TRBV12-4 | ASSLSGAGPSSEKLF
TRBJ1-1 | TRBV5-1 | ASRTPPNTEAF
TRBJ2-4 | TRBV15 | ATSPWTSGSLRNIQY
TRBJ2-4 | TRBV7-2 | ASSLARLAGQDFDIQY
TRBJ1-2 | TRBV4-3 | ASSQRTGGDGYT
TRBJ2-1 | TRBV20-1 | SARDGDYGSGEQF
TRBJ1-5 | TRBV19 | ASTLQGMVSNQPQH
TRBJ2-7 | TRBV21-1 | ASSGGQGSSYEQY
TRBJ1-4 | TRBV7-9 | ASSPESNEKLF
TRBJ1-5 | TRBV28 | ASSLGIGTQPQH
TRBJ2-5 | TRBV11-3 | ASSPTNDATQY
TRBJ2-7 | TRBV6-2/TRBV6-3 | ASSDHRVEQY
TRBJ1-3 | TRBV4-3 | ASSQVGRSGNTIY
TRBJ2-3 | TRBV7-9 | ASSRLDTQY
TRBJ1-1 | TRBV19 | ASSIISTNTEAF
TRBJ2-3 | TRBV7-9 | ASSQGLRQDIRDTQY
TRBJ2-6 | TRBV9 | ASSEGGPYAAGANVLT
TRBJ2-7 | TRBV7-2 | ASSLSGTDSYEQY
TRBJ2-1 | TRBV7-9 | ASSLERTSGPYNEQF
TRBJ1-1 | TRBV4-3 | ASSHFRGDRIFEAF
TRBJ1-1 | TRBV13 | ASSSTDSLIEAF
TRBJ1-1 | TRBV7-2 | ASSLNLDTEAF
TRBJ1-4 | TRBV6-2/TRBV6-3 | ASSPDGTPIEKLF
TRBJ2-5 | TRBV4-3 | ASSQDRTQETQY
TRBJ2-3 | TRBV19 | ASSITSPSTGTQY